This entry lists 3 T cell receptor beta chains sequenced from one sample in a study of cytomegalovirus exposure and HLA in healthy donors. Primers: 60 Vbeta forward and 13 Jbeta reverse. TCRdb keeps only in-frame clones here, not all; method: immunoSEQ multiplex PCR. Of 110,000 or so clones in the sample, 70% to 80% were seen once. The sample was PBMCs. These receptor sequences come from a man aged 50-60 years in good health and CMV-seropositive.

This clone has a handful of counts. CDR3 sequence reads: CASSMGQGGYEQYF. Written as DNA, the CDR3 is TGCGCCAGCAGCATGGGACAGGGGGGCTACGAGCAGTACTTC. The V and J genes are TRBV5-1 and TRBJ2-7, with TRBD1 identical over 11 bases. From germline, CDR1 is SGHRS and CDR2 YFSETQ. V gave up 4 bases and J gave up 3 bases; unmatched junction bases: 3. The CDR3 contains 14 residues.

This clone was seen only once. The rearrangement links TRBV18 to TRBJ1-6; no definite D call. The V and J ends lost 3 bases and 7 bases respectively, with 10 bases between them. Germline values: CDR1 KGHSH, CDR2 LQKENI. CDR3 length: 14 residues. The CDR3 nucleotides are TGTGCCAGCTCACCGGACTCGGGGAATTCACCCCTCCACTTT. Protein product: CASSPDSGNSPLHF. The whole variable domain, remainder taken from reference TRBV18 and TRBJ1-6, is NAGVMQNPRHLVRRRGQEARLRCSPMKGHSHVYWYRQLPEEGLKFMVYLQKENIIDESGMPKERFSAEFPKEGPSILRIQQVVRGDSAAYFCASSPDSGNSPLHFGNGTRLTVT.

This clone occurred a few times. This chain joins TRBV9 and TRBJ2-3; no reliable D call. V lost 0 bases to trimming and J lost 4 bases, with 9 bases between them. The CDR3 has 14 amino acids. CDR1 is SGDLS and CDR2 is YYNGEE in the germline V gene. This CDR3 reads CASSVAYRADTQYF. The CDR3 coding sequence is TGTGCCAGCAGCGTAGCGTATCGAGCAGATACGCAGTATTTT.